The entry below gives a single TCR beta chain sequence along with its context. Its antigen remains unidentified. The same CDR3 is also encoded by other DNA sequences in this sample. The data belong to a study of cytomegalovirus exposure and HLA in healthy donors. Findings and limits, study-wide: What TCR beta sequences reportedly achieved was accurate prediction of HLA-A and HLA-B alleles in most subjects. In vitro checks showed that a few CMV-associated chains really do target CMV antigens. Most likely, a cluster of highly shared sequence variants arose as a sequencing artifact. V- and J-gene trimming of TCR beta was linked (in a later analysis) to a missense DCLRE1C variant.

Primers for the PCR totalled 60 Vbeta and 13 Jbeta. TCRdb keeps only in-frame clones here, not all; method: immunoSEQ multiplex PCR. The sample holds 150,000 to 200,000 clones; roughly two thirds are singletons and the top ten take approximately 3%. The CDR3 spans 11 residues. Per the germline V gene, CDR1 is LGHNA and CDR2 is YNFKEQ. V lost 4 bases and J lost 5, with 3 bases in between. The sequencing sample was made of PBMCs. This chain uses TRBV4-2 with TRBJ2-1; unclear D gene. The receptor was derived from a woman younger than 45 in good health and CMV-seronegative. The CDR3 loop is CASSLDNEQFF. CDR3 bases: TGTGCCAGCAGCCTCGACAATGAGCAGTTCTTC.